The 4 T cell receptor beta chains in this list originate from one sample, sequenced in a study of CD8 T cells in ankylosing spondylitis. Study-wide results and limits: Characteristic, it appeared, of ankylosing spondylitis blood was a TCR beta motif of several highly homologous variants.

TCRdb re-called the 5' RACE reads with MiXCR, one entry per CDR3 protein. Among more than 650,000 distinct CDR3 sequences listed, about 12% were seen once. Antigen specificity for these receptors is unknown. The sequenced material came from blood, either unsorted or a sorted T cell fraction (not recorded which). These TCRs come from a male donor with ankylosing spondylitis.

The gene calls are TRBV10-3 and TRBJ1-4; tentatively, D is TRBD1 (5 bases). Germline V CDR1 and CDR2: ENHRY, SYGVKD. CDR3 length: 18 amino acids. Trimming removed 0 bases at V and 8 bases at J, with 22 bases between. The CDR3 DNA reads TGTGCCATCAGTGAGTCCGCGGATCATGGGGGAGATGGGGAAAAACTGTTTTTT. This gives the protein CAISESADHGGDGEKLFF.

This clonotype was recorded a few times. The chain uses TRBV7-9 and TRBJ1-2, with D maybe TRBD1 (5 bases). The CDR3 loop spans 14 amino acids. Germline V gene data show CDR1 as SEHNR and CDR2 as FQNEAQ (reference sequence). V lost 4 bases to trimming and J lost 7 bases, with 16 bases between them. CDR3 sequence reads: CASSSPWGRSGYTF. CDR3 in DNA: TGTGCCAGCAGCTCACCCTGGGGCAGGTCTGGCTACACCTTC.

V is TRBV28 and J is TRBJ2-1; no clear D gene. Trimming shortened V by 6 bases and J by 4 bases, and 13 bases separated the two germline ends. The germline CDR1 and CDR2 sequences are MDHEN and SYDVKM. The CDR3 spans 14 residues. The CDR3, as DNA: TGTGCCAGCAGGATGGGGTCACCTTACAATGAGCAGTTCTTC. Protein product: CASRMGSPYNEQFF.

This clonotype showed up just a few times. The J gene is TRBJ2-7, the V gene TRBV15; D ambiguous. CDR1 is LNHNV and CDR2 is YYDKDF in the germline V gene (reference sequence). CDR3 length: 12 amino acids. Trimming removed 0 bases at V and 4 bases at J, with 4 bases between. The CDR3 protein is CATSRDLYEQYF. CDR3 bases: TGTGCCACCAGCAGAGACTTATACGAGCAGTACTTC.